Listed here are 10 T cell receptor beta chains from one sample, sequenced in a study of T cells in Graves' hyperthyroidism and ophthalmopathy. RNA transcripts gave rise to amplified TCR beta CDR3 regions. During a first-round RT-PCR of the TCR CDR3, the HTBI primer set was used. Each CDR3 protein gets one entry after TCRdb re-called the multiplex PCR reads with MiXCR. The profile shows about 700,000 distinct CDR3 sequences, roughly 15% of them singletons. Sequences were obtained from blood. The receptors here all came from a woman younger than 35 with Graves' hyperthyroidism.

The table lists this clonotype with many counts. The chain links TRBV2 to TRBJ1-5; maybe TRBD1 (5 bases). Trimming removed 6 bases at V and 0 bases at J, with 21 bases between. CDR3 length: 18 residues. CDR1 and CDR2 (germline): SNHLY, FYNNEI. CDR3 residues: CASSVTALLLNSNQPQHF. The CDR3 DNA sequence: TGTGCCAGCAGCGTGACAGCGCTCCTTCTAAATAGCAATCAGCCCCAGCATTTT.

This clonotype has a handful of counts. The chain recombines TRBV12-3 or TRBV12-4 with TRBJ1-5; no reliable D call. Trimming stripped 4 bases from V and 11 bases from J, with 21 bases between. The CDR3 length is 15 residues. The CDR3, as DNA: TGTGCCAGCAGTTCCCTGAGGGATCTAGCCCGAACCCAGCATTTT. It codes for CASSSLRDLARTQHF.

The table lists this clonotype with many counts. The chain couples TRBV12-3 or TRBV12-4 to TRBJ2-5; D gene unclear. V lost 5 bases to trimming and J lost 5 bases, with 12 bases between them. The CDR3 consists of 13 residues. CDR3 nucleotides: TGTGCCAGCAGTCGTAACCGGTGGGAGACCCAGTACTTC. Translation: CASSRNRWETQYF.

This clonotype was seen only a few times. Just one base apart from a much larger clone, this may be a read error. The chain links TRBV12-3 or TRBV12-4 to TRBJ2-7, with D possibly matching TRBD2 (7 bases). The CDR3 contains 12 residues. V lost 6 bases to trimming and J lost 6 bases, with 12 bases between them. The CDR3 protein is CASSPGEGEQYF. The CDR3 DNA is TGTGCCAGCAGCCCAGGGGAGGGCGAGCAGTACTTC.

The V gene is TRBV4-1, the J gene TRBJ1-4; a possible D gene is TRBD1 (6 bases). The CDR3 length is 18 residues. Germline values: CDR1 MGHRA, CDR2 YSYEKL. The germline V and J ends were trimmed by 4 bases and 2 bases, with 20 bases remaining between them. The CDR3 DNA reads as TGCGCCAGCAGCCCCGCACAAGGGGGGGCTTCGACTAATGAAAAACTGTTTTTT. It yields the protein CASSPAQGGASTNEKLFF.

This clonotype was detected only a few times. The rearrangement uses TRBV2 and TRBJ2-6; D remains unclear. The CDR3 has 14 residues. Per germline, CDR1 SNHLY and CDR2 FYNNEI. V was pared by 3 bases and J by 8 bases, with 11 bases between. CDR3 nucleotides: TGTGCCAGCAGTGAGTTGATATCGACCAACGTCCTGACTTTC. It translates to CASSELISTNVLTF.

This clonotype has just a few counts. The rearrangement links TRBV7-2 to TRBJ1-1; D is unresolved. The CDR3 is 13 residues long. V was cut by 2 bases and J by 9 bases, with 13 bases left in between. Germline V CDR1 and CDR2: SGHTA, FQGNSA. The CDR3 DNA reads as TGTGCCAGCAGCTTAACTAGGACGGCTAAAGCTTTCTTT. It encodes CASSLTRTAKAFF.

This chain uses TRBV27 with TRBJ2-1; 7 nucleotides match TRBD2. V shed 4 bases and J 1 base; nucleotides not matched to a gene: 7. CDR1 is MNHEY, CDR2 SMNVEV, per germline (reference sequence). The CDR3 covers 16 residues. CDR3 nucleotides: TGTGCCAGCAGTTCCGCAGCGGGGCGGTCCTACAATGAGCAGTTCTTC. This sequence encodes CASSSAAGRSYNEQFF.

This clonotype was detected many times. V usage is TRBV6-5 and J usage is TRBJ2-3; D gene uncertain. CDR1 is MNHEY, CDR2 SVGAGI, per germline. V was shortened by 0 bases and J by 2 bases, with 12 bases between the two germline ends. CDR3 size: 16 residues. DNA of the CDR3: TGTGCCAGCAGTTACTCACGGGTCTCAGTCACAGATACGCAGTATTTT. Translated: CASSYSRVSVTDTQYF.

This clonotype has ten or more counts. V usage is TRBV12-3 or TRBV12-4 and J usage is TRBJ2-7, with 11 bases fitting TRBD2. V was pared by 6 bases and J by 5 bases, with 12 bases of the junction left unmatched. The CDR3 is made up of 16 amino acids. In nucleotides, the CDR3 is TGTGCCAGCAGCTCTTTGTTTAGCGGGAGGGCTCACGAGCAGTACTTC. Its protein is CASSSLFSGRAHEQYF.